This TCR beta chain was recorded in a study of CD8 T cells in ankylosing spondylitis. Libraries for TCR beta were made by quantitative 5'-RACE with molecular barcodes. In TCRdb, the 5' RACE reads were re-called with MiXCR into one record per CDR3 protein. The sample gives 250,000 to 300,000 distinct CDR3 sequences, approximately 20% of which show up once; roughly 7.3% is in the top ten. This clonotype came up a few times. The antigen remains unidentified. Study-wide results and limits: There was a TCR beta motif, made of several highly homologous variants, that appeared characteristic of ankylosing spondylitis blood. Researchers reportedly found disease-linked clones significantly enriched in matched ankylosing spondylitis synovial fluid. Within peripheral blood, clones linked to disease were CD8+ and relatively rare.

The CDR3 has 14 amino acids. V lost 5 bases, J lost 4 bases, and 11 bases lay in between. Germline V gene sequence: CDR1 SGHVS, CDR2 FQNEAQ. The clonotype was recovered from a male donor with ankylosing spondylitis or in good health (not recorded which). The J gene is TRBJ1-4, the V gene TRBV7-8; TRBD1 is a possible D gene (5 bases). The sequencing sample was made of blood, either unsorted or a sorted T cell fraction (not recorded which). CDR3 sequence: CASSRWGVNEKLFF. The CDR3 region has the DNA TGTGCCAGCAGCCGATGGGGGGTTAATGAAAAACTGTTTTTT.